What follows describes a single T cell receptor beta chain. The protocol was immunoSEQ multiplex PCR, while the TCRdb copy is restricted to in-frame clones and leaves out a portion. Among approximately 470,000 clones listed, approximately 83% were seen once. This specimen comes from a study of blood T cell repertoires in COVID-19. This CDR3 is 14 amino acids long. The V and J ends lost 7 bases and 4 bases respectively, with 16 bases between them. Germline-derived CDR1 and CDR2 are MNHEY and SVGAGI. The sequence was collected from a human donor in a cohort sampled during active COVID-19. V and J are TRBV6-5 and TRBJ1-2; weak D call: TRBD1 (5 bases). Sequencing was done on a sample of peripheral blood. CDR3 in amino acids: CASNLDSASYGYTF. CDR3 in DNA: TGTGCCAGCAACCTTGACAGTGCCTCCTATGGCTACACCTTC.